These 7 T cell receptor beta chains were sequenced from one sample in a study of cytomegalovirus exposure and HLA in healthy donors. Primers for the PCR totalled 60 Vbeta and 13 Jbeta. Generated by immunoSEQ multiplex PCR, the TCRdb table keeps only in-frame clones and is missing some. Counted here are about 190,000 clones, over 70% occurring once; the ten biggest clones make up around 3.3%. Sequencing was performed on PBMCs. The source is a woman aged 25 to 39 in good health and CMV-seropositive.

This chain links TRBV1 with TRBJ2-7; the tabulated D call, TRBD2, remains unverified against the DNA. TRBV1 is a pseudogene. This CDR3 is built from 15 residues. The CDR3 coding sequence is TGCACCAGCAGCCAAGATCTCTCTGTCTCCTACGAGCAGTACTTC. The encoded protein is CTSSQDLSVSYEQYF.

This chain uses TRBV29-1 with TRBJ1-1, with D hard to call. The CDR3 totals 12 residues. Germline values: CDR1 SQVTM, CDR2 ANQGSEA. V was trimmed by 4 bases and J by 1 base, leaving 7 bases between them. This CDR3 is CSVVPQNTEAFF. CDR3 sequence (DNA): TGCAGCGTTGTTCCCCAGAACACTGAAGCTTTCTTT.

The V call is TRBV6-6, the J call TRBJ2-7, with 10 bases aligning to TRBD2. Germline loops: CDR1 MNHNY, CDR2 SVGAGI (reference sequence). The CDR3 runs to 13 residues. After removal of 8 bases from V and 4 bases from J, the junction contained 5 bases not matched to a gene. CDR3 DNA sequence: TGTGCCAGCCTAGCGGGAGTGGGTTACGAGCAGTACTTC. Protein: CASLAGVGYEQYF.

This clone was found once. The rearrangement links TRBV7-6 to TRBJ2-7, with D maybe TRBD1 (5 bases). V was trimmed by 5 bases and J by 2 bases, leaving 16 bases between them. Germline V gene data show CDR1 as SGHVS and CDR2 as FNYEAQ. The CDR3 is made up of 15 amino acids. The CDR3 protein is CASSPLAGSPYEQYF. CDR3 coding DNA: TGTGCCAGCAGCCCGTTAGCAGGGTCCCCCTACGAGCAGTACTTC.

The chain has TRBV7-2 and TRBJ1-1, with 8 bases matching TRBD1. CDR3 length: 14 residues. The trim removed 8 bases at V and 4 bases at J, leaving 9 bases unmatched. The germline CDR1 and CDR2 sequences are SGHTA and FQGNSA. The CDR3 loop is CASCRTGYVTEAFF. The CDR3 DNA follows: TGTGCCAGCTGCAGGACAGGGTATGTCACTGAAGCTTTCTTT.

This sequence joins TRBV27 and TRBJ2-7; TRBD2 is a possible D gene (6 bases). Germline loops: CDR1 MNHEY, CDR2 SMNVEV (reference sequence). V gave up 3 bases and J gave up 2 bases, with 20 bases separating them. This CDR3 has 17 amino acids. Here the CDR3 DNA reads TGTGCCAGCAGTTTCGCGTCGGGCGGGGCCCAAACCTACGAGCAGTACTTC. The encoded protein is CASSFASGGAQTYEQYF.

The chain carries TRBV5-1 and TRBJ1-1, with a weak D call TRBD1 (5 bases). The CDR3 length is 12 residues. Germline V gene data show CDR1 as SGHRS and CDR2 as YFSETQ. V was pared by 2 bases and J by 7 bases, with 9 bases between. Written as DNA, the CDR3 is TGCGCCAGCAGCTTCCCGGGGGGTGAAGCTTTCTTT. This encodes CASSFPGGEAFF.